A single T cell receptor beta chain is shown here with its context. MiXCR, run by TCRdb on the RT-PCR reads, gives a single entry per CDR3 protein. The sample holds about 680,000 distinct CDR3 sequences; more than 13% are singletons and the top ten take 3.6%. CDR3 length equals 14 residues. Trimming removed 4 bases from V and 5 bases from J; junction bases left unmatched: 7. Per germline, CDR1 SGHTA and CDR2 FQGNSA. This sequence was found in a female donor in good health, serving as a healthy control. What was sequenced was memory CD4+ T cells from blood. The V call is TRBV7-2, the J call TRBJ2-7; TRBD2 aligns across 8 bases. The CDR3 DNA reads TGTGCCAGCAGCTCACCCCGGGGGGGCAACGAGCAGTACTTC. Its protein product is CASSSPRGGNEQYF.